The sample holds a few counts of the clone carrying this T cell receptor beta chain. Its antigen is as yet unknown. Findings of the study overall: Tumor memory CD4+ T cell TCR gene usage was found to cluster with blood and lymph node memory CD4+ cells and with lymph node naive CD4+ cells. Tumor Tregs overlapped most with tumor, then blood, naive CD4+ cells.

Tregs were sorted as CD4+CD25+CD127-/low cells. TCRdb independently ran MiXCR on the 5' RACE reads; one entry per CDR3 protein. The sample shows about 57,000 distinct CDR3 sequences, 26% of them seen only once. CDR3 length equals 12 residues. The V end was cut by 3 bases, the J end by 15 bases, with 15 bases between. The sequenced sample consisted of tumor-infiltrating Tregs sorted from the breast tumor. The source is a female donor with breast cancer. This sequence joins TRBV12-3 or TRBV12-4 and TRBJ2-1; D call uncertain. CDR3: CASSFERTSGFF. The DNA for the CDR3 is TGTGCCAGCAGTTTTGAGAGGACCTCTGGGTTCTTC.